The clone carrying this T cell receptor (beta chain) was found many times. The data were obtained in a study of human T cells and chemical hapten exposure. Study-wide background: Per-sample TCR yield variability stemmed mainly from small pooled library volume differences.

In the library, unique molecular identifiers were attached to individual cDNA molecules. TCRdb fed the RACE reads into MiXCR, producing one record per CDR3 protein. This table holds some 42,000 distinct CDR3 sequences, approximately 9% found once. Time point: patch test 2, 6 weeks after DPC sensitization. Treatment here: therapeutic diphenylcyclopropenone sensitization with weekly scalp DPC. Every donor had alopecia and was 18 to 70 years old; all were suitable for DPC. The input for sequencing was whole blood, taken in connection with sensitization to the hapten diphenylcyclopropenone (DPC). The TCR originated in a woman between 35 and 50 years old with alopecia areata. Some clones in this sample may be carry-over from other donors' samples.

CDR3 residues: CASSLYLPSGNTIYF. CDR3 sequence (DNA): TGTGCCAGCAGCTTATACCTACCCTCTGGAAACACCATATATTTT. The J gene is TRBJ1-3, the V gene TRBV7-2; D not resolved. The ends were cut back, 2 bases at V and 0 bases at J, with 8 bases in the middle. Per the germline V gene, CDR1 is SGHTA and CDR2 is FQGNSA. The CDR3 is made up of 15 amino acids.